Listed below are T cell receptor beta chains from one sample, sequenced in a study of CD8+ T cells in alopecia areata. Sequencing was performed with immunoSEQ multiplex PCR; in TCRdb, only in-frame clones are kept and a portion is missing. Found here are 150,000 to 200,000 clones, about 60% of them singletons; the top ten hold 14% to 15%. The source material was CD4+ T cells sorted from blood, sampled at week 0. These receptors originate from a human donor with alopecia areata. Both conserved end residues are part of each CDR3. Fields, in order: CDR3 protein, V gene, J gene, clone size. The size of a clone is reported for some rows only, either as once, few or many, or as a class for expanded clones.

CASSGGQRPDTQYF	TRBV6-6	TRBJ2-3	NA
CASSVSGNYGYTF	TRBV2	TRBJ1-2	NA
CASSPGLIAGETQYF	TRBV5-1	TRBJ2-5	NA
CASSTTGGSGNTIYF	TRBV6-6	TRBJ1-3	few
CASSRTAEMNTEAFF	TRBV4-1	TRBJ1-1	NA
CASSEEGGIKGATDTQYF	TRBV25-1	TRBJ2-3	NA
CASSQVGVNQPQHF	TRBV14	TRBJ1-5	few
CASSRQGQGRGTDTQYF	TRBV4-1	TRBJ2-3	NA
CASSREGQARTDTQYF	TRBV4-1	TRBJ2-3	NA
CASSLMGPGTGETQYF	TRBV7-2	TRBJ2-5	NA
CASSQVTGIPTNEKLFF	TRBV14	TRBJ1-4	NA
CASSLGLADGTQYF	TRBV7-2	TRBJ2-5	NA
CASSSGSGNTIYF	TRBV5-1	TRBJ1-3	NA
CSVVGQLNEKLFF	TRBV29-1	TRBJ1-4	NA
CASSQGGTQYF	TRBV7-8	TRBJ2-5	NA